The present T cell receptor beta chain was sequenced within a study of regulatory T cells in long-lasting Graves disease. Documented time point: newly diagnosed GD, antithyroid drugs for less than 3 months. RNA isolated from PBMCs was used to make the TCR library. For TCR beta, libraries came from iRepertoire HTBI primers and Arm-PCR of CDR3 regions. TCRdb fed the multiplex PCR reads into MiXCR, producing one record per CDR3 protein. The repertoire consists of approximately 350,000 distinct CDR3 sequences, with approximately 15% occurring once and the leading ten covering 25% to 30%. This clonotype appeared many times. The V end was cut by 1 base, the J end by 4 bases, with 13 bases between. The CDR3 has 15 amino acids. Per the germline V gene, CDR1 is SGHTA and CDR2 is FQGNSA. This sample was also put to use in a study of T cells in Graves' hyperthyroidism and ophthalmopathy. In that study: TCR CDR3 underwent first-round RT-PCR with the HTBI primer set.

The sequence was collected from a man between 35 and 55 years old with Graves disease. The specimen comprised peripheral blood mononuclear cells (PBMCs), sampled at new diagnosis, from a patient treated with antithyroid drugs. The chain recombines TRBV7-2 with TRBJ1-1; D is unresolved. In DNA, the CDR3 is TGTGCCAGCAGCTTAGTAGCCGGGATAGGCACTGAAGCTTTCTTT. Protein: CASSLVAGIGTEAFF. Filled out from reference TRBV7-2 and TRBJ1-1, the complete variable domain reads GAGVSQSPSNKVTEKGKDVELRCDPISGHTALYWYRQSLGQGLEFLIYFQGNSAPDKSGLPSDRFSAERTGGSVSTLTIQRTQQEDSAVYLCASSLVAGIGTEAFFGQGTRLTVV.